A single sample is the source of the 12 T cell receptor beta chains below, sequenced in a study of cytomegalovirus exposure and HLA in healthy donors. PCR was performed using 60 Vbeta and 13 Jbeta primers. Sequencing used immunoSEQ multiplex PCR; TCRdb keeps in-frame clones, though not all of them. The data hold some 170,000 clones, with approximately 70% observed a single time. The specimen sequenced was PBMCs. These receptor sequences come from a man younger than 35 in good health and CMV-seropositive.

Comments on this clone: This sample also contains other DNA sequences that code for the same CDR3. CDR3 loop: CASSLRGNQPQHF. The CDR3, as DNA: TGCGCCAGCAGCTTGCGAGGCAATCAGCCCCAGCATTTT. V usage is TRBV5-1 and J usage is TRBJ1-5; D gene ambiguous. CDR1 and CDR2 (germline): SGHRS, YFSETQ. Trimming shortened V by 1 base and J by 2 bases, and 4 bases separated the two germline ends. The CDR3 sequence is 13 residues long. The full variable domain, with the rest looked up from reference TRBV5-1 and TRBJ1-5, is KAGVTQTPRYLIKTRGQQVTLSCSPISGHRSVSWYQQTPGQGLQFLFEYFSETQRNKGNFPGRFSGRQFSNSRSEMNVSTLELGDSALYLCASSLRGNQPQHFGDGTRLSIL.

This rearrangement joins TRBV18 to TRBJ1-4; D is possibly TRBD1 (5 bases). Deletions cut 0 bases from V and 3 bases from J, with 8 bases between. The germline V gene encodes CDR1 KGHSH and CDR2 LQKENI. The CDR3 has 15 amino acids. The CDR3 loop is CASSPPGLSNEKLFF. CDR3 in DNA: TGTGCCAGCTCACCACCGGGGCTATCTAATGAAAAACTGTTTTTT.

This chain joins TRBV13 and TRBJ2-5, with TRBD1 as a possible D gene (5 bases). The germline gives CDR1 PRHDT, CDR2 FYEKMQ (reference sequence). Trimming stripped 6 bases from V and 5 bases from J, with 16 bases between. This CDR3 region has 14 residues. For the CDR3, the DNA is TGTGCCAGCAGAAAAGGGGTCAGGTCGGAGACCCAGTACTTC. This sequence encodes CASRKGVRSETQYF. Together with reference TRBV13 and TRBJ2-5, the CDR3 gives the full variable domain: AAGVIQSPRHLIKEKRETATLKCYPIPRHDTVYWYQQGPGQDPQFLISFYEKMQSDKGSIPDRFSAQQFSDYHSELNMSSLELGDSALYFCASRKGVRSETQYFGPGTRLLVL.

The table lists this clone with a few counts. V gene TRBV9 combines with J gene TRBJ1-2, with a tentative D call TRBD1 (5 bases). Germline V gene data show CDR1 as SGDLS and CDR2 as YYNGEE. Trimming took 3 bases from V and 0 from J, leaving 12 bases between them. CDR3 length equals 15 residues. CDR3 DNA: TGTGCCAGCAGCGCGGCCGGGGGTTCTAACTATGGCTACACCTTC. Amino acid sequence: CASSAAGGSNYGYTF. The full variable domain, its missing parts supplied by reference TRBV9 and TRBJ1-2, is DSGVTQTPKHLITATGQRVTLRCSPRSGDLSVYWYQQSLDQGLQFLIQYYNGEERAKGNILERFSAQQFPDLHSELNLSSLELGDSALYFCASSAAGGSNYGYTFGSGTRLTVV.

This chain connects TRBV13 to TRBJ1-6; no firm D call. Germline V gives CDR1 PRHDT, CDR2 FYEKMQ (reference sequence). V was shortened by 5 bases and J by 0 bases, with 8 bases between the two germline ends. This CDR3 has 15 amino acids. CDR3 nucleotides: TGTGCCAGCAGCCAACTGAGCTCCTATAATTCACCCCTCCACTTT. It yields the protein CASSQLSSYNSPLHF.

This clone was observed a handful of times. The chain carries TRBV2 and TRBJ2-5, with D possibly matching TRBD2 (5 bases). V shed 6 bases and J shed 0 bases, with 14 bases lying between them. Germline CDR1 and CDR2: SNHLY and FYNNEI. There are 15 residues in the CDR3. CDR3 coding DNA: TGTGCCAGCAGCTCCTCTTCGGGATACCAAGAGACCCAGTACTTC. Residues: CASSSSSGYQETQYF.

This clone has only one observation. V usage is TRBV5-4 and J usage is TRBJ1-4; a possible D gene is TRBD1 (5 bases). The CDR3 length is 16 residues. Trimming left V 0 bases short and J 4 bases short, with 13 bases between. Germline CDR1 reads SGHNT; CDR2 reads YYREEE (reference sequence). CDR3 coding DNA: TGTGCCAGCAGCTTGGGGCTCCCCGGGGGTAATGAAAAACTGTTTTTT. This sequence encodes CASSLGLPGGNEKLFF.

The gene calls are TRBV18 and TRBJ2-7; D gene uncertain. Germline V gene data show CDR1 as KGHSH and CDR2 as LQKENI. Deletions cut 5 bases from V and 7 bases from J, with 15 bases between. This CDR3 comprises 13 residues. The DNA of the CDR3 is TGTGCCAGCTCAACCCAGTCAGAGCTGGAGCAGTACGTC. Encoded protein: CASSTQSELEQYV.

The J gene is TRBJ1-2, the V gene TRBV7-2, with D perhaps matching TRBD1 (5 bases). V was cut by 2 bases and J by 5 bases, with 15 bases left in between. The CDR3 contains 15 residues. Per the germline V gene, CDR1 is SGHTA and CDR2 is FQGNSA. CDR3 in DNA: TGTGCCAGCAGCTTACAGGGCCTACGGGGGTATGGCTACACCTTC. Amino acid sequence: CASSLQGLRGYGYTF.

The chain is built from TRBV12-5 and TRBJ1-1; D remains unclear. Trimming took 3 bases from V and 1 from J, leaving 3 bases between them. This CDR3 has 12 amino acids. Germline V CDR1 and CDR2: LGHNT, FRNRAP. DNA for the CDR3: TGTGCTAGTGGTTTCCAGAACACTGAAGCTTTCTTT. It yields the protein CASGFQNTEAFF.

This clone was picked up a small number of times. The V and J genes are TRBV5-1 and TRBJ1-5, with 10 bases fitting TRBD1. CDR1 is SGHRS, CDR2 YFSETQ, per germline. The CDR3 is 14 residues long. J was trimmed by 4 bases and V by 4 bases; bases with no gene match: 2. CDR3 sequence: CASSEGQGNQPQHF. The CDR3 bases are TGCGCCAGCAGCGAGGGACAGGGGAATCAGCCCCAGCATTTT.

The chain uses TRBV6-4 and TRBJ1-1; maybe TRBD1 (5 bases). The CDR3 is 13 amino acids. V was shortened by 3 bases and J by 4 bases, with 9 bases between the two germline ends. Germline CDR1 reads MRHNA; CDR2 reads SNTAGT. In DNA, the CDR3 is TGTGCCAGCAGTGAAGGTCAGGGCACTGAAGCTTTCTTT. This translates into CASSEGQGTEAFF.